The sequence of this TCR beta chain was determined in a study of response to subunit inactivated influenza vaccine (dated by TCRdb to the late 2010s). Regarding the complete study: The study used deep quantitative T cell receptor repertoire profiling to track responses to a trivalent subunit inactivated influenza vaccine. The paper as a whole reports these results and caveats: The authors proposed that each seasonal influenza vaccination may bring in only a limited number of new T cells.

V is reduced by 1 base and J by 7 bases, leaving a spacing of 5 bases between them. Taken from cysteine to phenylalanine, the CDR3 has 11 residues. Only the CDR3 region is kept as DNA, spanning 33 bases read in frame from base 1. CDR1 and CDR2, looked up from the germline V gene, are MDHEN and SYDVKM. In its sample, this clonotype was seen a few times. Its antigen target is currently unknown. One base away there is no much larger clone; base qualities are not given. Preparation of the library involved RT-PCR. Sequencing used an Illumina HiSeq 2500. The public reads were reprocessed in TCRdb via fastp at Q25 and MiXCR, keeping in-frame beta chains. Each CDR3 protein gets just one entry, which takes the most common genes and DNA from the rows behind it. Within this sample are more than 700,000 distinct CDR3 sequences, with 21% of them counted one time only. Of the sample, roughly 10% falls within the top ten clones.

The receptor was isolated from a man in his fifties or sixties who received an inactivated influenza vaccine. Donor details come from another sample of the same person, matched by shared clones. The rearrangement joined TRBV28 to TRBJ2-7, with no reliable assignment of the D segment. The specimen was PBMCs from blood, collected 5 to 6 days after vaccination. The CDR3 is CASSLSLEQYF. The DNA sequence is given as TGTGCCAGCAGTTTATCTCTAGAGCAGTACTTC.